The present T cell receptor beta chain was sequenced within a study of radiation and T cells in renal cell carcinoma. TCRdb keeps only in-frame clones here, not all; method: immunoSEQ multiplex PCR. The sample holds approximately 23,000 clones; approximately 84% are singletons and the top ten take roughly 31%. Specified time point: blood 2 weeks post-SBRT. Noted treatment: 15 Gy SBRT to primary tumor, nephrectomy 4 weeks later. Radiation-treated patients gave blood at baseline, week 2 and week 4. CDR3 length: 14 residues. Germline V gene data show CDR1 as SGHRS and CDR2 as YFSETQ. V trimming: 4 bases; J trimming: 2 bases; junction bases outside the gene matches: 3. The table lists this clone with a count of one.

V is TRBV5-1 and J is TRBJ1-3; 7 bases fit TRBD1. The source material was blood, sampled from a patient whose treatment included radiotherapy and nephrectomy. The clonotype originates from a man aged 55 to 70 with renal cell carcinoma. CDR3 protein: CASSPGTAGNTIYF. DNA for the CDR3: TGCGCCAGCAGCCCCGGGACAGCTGGAAACACCATATATTTT.